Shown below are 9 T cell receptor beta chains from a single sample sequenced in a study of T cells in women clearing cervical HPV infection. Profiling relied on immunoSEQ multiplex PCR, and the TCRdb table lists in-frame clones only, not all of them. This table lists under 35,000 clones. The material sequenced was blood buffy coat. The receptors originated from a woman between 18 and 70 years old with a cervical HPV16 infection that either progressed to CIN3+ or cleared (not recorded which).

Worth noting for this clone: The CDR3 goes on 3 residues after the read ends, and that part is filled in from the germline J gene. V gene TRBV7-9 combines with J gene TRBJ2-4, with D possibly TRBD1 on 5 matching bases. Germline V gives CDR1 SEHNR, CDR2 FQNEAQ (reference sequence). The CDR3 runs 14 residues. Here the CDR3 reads CASSLDTGNYGQYF. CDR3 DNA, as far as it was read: TGTGCCAGCAGCTTGGACACTGGGAACTATGGT.

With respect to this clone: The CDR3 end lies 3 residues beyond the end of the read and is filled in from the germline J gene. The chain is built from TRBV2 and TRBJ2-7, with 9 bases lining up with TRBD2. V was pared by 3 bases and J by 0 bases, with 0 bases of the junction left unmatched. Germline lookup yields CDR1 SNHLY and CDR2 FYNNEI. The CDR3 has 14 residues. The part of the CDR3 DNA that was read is TGTGCCAGCAGTGAGCGGGAGGGCTCCTACGAG. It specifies CASSEREGSYE. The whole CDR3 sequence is CASSEREGSYEQYF.

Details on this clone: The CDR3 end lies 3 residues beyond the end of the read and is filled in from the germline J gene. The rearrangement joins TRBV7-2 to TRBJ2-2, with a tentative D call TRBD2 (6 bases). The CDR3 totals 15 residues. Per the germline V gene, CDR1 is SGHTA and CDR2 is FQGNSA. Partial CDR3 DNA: TGTGCCAGCAGCCGAGGTGGGGGGAAAAATGAAAAG. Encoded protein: CASSRGGGKNEK. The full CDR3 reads CASSRGGGKNEKLFF.

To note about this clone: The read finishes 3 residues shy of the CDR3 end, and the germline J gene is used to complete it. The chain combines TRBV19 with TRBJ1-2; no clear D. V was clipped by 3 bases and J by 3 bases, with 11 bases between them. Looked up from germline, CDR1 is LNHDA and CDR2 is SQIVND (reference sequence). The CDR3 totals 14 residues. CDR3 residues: CASSINSLDYGYTF. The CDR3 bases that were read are TGTGCCAGTAGTATTAACTCCCTTGACTATGGC.

The CDR3 here is CSARAPSGGGPLGEQYF. The part of the CDR3 DNA that was read is TGCAGTGCTAGGGCCCCATCCGGGGGGGGACCTTTGGGCGAG. The J gene is TRBJ2-7, the V gene TRBV20-1; TRBD2 aligns across 8 bases. The read comes to an end 3 residues before the CDR3 does, leaving the germline J gene to fill in the end. Germline V gene data show CDR1 as DFQATT and CDR2 as SNEGSKA (reference sequence). V shed 3 bases and J 6 bases; nucleotides not matched to a gene: 19. The CDR3 extends over 17 amino acids.

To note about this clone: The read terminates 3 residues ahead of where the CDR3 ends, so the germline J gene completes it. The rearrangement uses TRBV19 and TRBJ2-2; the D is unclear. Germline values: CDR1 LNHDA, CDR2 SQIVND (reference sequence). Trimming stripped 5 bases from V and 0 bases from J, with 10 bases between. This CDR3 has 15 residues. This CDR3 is CASSPPPANTGELFF. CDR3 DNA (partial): TGTGCCAGTAGTCCCCCACCAGCGAACACCGGGGAG.

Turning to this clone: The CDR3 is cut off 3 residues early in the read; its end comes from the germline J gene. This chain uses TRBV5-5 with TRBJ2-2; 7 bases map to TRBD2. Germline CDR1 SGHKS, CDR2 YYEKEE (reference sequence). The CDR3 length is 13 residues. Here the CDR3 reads CASSLSGARELFF. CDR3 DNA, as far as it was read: TGTGCCAGCAGCTTAAGCGGGGCTCGCGAG.

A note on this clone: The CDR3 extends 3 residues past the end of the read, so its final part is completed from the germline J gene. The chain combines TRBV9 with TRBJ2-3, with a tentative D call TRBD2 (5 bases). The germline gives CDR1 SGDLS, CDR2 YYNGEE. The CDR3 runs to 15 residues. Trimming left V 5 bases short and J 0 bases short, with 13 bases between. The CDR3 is CASSQDRGSTDTQYF. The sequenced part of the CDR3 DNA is TGTGCCAGCAGTCAAGACCGGGGAAGCACAGATACG.

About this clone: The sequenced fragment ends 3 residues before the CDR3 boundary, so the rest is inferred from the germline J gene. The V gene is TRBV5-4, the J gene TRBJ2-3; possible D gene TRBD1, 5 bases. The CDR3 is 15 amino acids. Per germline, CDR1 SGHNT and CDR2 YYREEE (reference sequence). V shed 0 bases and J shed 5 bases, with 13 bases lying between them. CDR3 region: CASSLGQLNLDTQYF. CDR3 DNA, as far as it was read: TGTGCCAGCAGCTTGGGACAGCTAAACCTAGATACG. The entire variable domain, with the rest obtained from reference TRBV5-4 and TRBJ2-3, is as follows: ETGVTQSPTHLIKTRGQQVTLRCSSQSGHNTVSWYQQALGQGPQFIFQYYREEENGRGNFPPRFSGLQFPNYSSELNVNALELDDSALYLCASSLGQLNLDTQYFGPGTRLTVL.